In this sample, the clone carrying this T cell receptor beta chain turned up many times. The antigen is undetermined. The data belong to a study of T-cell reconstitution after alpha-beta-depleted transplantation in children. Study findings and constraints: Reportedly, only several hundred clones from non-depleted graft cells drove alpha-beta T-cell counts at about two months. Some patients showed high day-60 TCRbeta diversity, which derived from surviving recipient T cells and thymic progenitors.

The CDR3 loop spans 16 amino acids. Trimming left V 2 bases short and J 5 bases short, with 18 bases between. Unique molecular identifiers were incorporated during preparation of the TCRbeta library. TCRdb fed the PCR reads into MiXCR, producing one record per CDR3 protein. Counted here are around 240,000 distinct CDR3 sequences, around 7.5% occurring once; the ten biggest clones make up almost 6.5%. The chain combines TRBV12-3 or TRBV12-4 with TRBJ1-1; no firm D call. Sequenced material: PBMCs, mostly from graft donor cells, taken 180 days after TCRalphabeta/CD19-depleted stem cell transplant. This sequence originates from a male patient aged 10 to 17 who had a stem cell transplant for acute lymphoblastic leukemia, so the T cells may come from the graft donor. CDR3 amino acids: CASSLRTSLSGTEAFF. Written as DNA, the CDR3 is TGTGCCAGCAGTTTAAGGACTTCTCTAAGCGGAACTGAAGCTTTCTTT.